Listed here is a single T cell receptor beta chain. What it recognizes is unknown. Some clones are missing from TCRdb's copy, which holds only in-frame ones; the method was immunoSEQ multiplex PCR. Among tens of thousands of clones listed, around four fifths were seen once. The data were obtained in a study of graft-versus-host responses after intestinal transplantation. Study in general: In this cohort, recipients had multivisceral, liver-intestinal, or isolated intestinal transplants. The study's findings and limits: GvH clones were identified in recipient marrow, with some first appearing in ileum or blood. Graft-donor T cell macrochimerism coincided with high graft-versus-host to host-versus-graft clonal ratios in allografts.

Germline V CDR1 and CDR2: MNHNS, SASEGT. This CDR3 has 13 amino acids. Trimming stripped 5 bases from V and 3 bases from J, with 11 bases between. Sequenced material: PBMCs, taken about 1,000 days after transplant. This sequence was found in a human patient who received an intestinal transplant, so some T cells may come from the graft donor. This chain links TRBV6-1 with TRBJ2-7; no definite D call. The CDR3 sequence: CASSIGRSYEQYF. The CDR3 DNA reads TGTGCCAGCAGTATCGGCAGAAGCTACGAGCAGTACTTC.